This is a list of T cell receptor beta chains from one sample in a study of T cell clones after liver transplantation. TCRdb keeps only in-frame clones here, not all; method: immunoSEQ multiplex PCR. Of under 85,000 clones listed, under 90% are singletons. The input for sequencing was CD4+ T cells from blood, taken 12 months after liver transplant. Receptor source: a human patient who received a liver transplant. Among the T cells, some may be from the graft donor. CDR3s include the opening cysteine and the closing phenylalanine or tryptophan. D genes are given only for firm matches. Clone sizes are given selectively: once, few, many, or a class where the clone is expanded.

TRBV30	NA	TRBJ2-7	NA	CAWSANYEQYF	TGTGCCTGGAGTGCAAACTACGAGCAGTACTTC
TRBV28	NA	TRBJ2-1	TRBD2	CASSSRLGGSRYNEQFF	TGTGCCAGCAGTTCCCGATTGGGCGGGAGCAGGTACAATGAGCAGTTCTTC
TRBV28	NA	TRBJ2-7	TRBD2	CASSSQAGAWDEQYF	TGTGCCAGCAGTTCCCAAGCGGGAGCATGGGACGAGCAGTACTTC
TRBV29-1	once	TRBJ1-1	NA	CSVRDAYEAFF	TGCAGCGTTCGGGACGCCTATGAAGCTTTCTTT
TRBV19	NA	TRBJ1-5	TRBD1	CASRYTGGRNQPQHF	TGTGCCAGTAGGTATACAGGGGGACGAAATCAGCCCCAGCATTTT
TRBV19	NA	TRBJ1-4	TRBD1	CASKDRGVREKLFF	TGTGCCAGTAAAGACAGGGGGGTTCGGGAAAAACTGTTTTTT
TRBV11-2	NA	TRBJ2-1	NA	CASSLRTDSYNEQFF	TGTGCCAGCAGCTTAAGGACAGATTCCTACAATGAGCAGTTCTTC
TRBV7-2	NA	TRBJ1-2	NA	CASSKDVVYGYTF	TGTGCCAGCAGCAAGGACGTCGTCTATGGCTACACCTTC
TRBV28	medium-sized	TRBJ1-2	NA	CASTSDRSYGYTF	TGTGCCAGCACCTCAGACAGGTCCTATGGCTACACCTTC
TRBV5-1	NA	TRBJ2-1	TRBD2	CASSPGGAMSYEQFF	TGCGCCAGCAGCCCGGGGGGGGCAATGTCCTATGAGCAGTTCTTC
TRBV29-1	NA	TRBJ2-5	NA	CSVERVRQETQYF	TGCAGCGTTGAGAGGGTTCGCCAAGAGACCCAGTACTTC
TRBV10-1	NA	TRBJ2-1	NA	CASSVTLYNEQFF	TGCGCCAGCTCCGTCACCCTTTACAATGAGCAGTTCTTC
TRBV29-1	NA	TRBJ2-5	NA	CSVDNLQETQYF	TGCAGCGTTGACAACCTCCAAGAGACCCAGTACTTC
TRBV7-2	NA	TRBJ2-7	NA	CASSPRPGTRTYEQYF	TGTGCCAGCAGCCCGCGTCCCGGGACGCGGACCTACGAGCAGTACTTC
TRBV6-5	NA	TRBJ1-5	NA	CASSPQLSNQPQHF	TGTGCCAGCAGTCCTCAACTAAGCAATCAGCCCCAGCATTTT
TRBV2	NA	TRBJ2-7	NA	CASRDGFSYEQYF	TGTGCCAGCAGGGACGGGTTCTCCTACGAGCAGTACTTC
TRBV21-1	NA	TRBJ2-7	NA	CASSIPTGVTYEQYF	TGTGCCAGCAGCATCCCGACAGGCGTCACCTACGAGCAGTACTTC
TRBV5-1	NA	TRBJ2-2	NA	CASSRIGNTNTGELFF	TGCGCCAGCAGCCGTATCGGGAACACGAACACCGGGGAGCTGTTTTTT
TRBV10-1	NA	TRBJ2-3	NA	CASSEDGVGTQYF	TGCGCCAGCAGTGAGGACGGCGTGGGTACGCAGTATTTT